This TCR beta chain was profiled in a study of immune evolution from preneoplasia to lung adenocarcinoma. Overall study results and limits: Compared with EGFR-mutant or double wild-type lesions, KRAS-mutant nodules were more clonal.

About this clone: Its antigen is undetermined.

The protocol was immunoSEQ multiplex PCR, while the TCRdb copy is restricted to in-frame clones and leaves out a portion. Among 9,500 to 14,000 clones listed, around 79% were seen once. The V and J ends lost 5 bases and 2 bases, in that order; junction bases with no gene match: 12. CDR3 size: 16 residues. Germline V gives CDR1 LGHNA, CDR2 YNFKEQ. Macro-dissection enriched premalignant or tumor cells before nucleic acid extraction. The source of this sequence is a person between 55 and 80 years old with lung adenocarcinoma. The sample comprised FFPE minimally invasive lung adenocarcinoma tissue. This chain links TRBV4-2 with TRBJ2-7; 7 bases fit TRBD2. For the CDR3, the DNA is TGTGCCAGCAGCACGCACGCGGGGGAGGTTGCCTACGAGCAGTACTTC. This codes for CASSTHAGEVAYEQYF.